This TCR beta chain was profiled in a study of beta chain features in type 1 diabetes. The study's findings and limits: TCRB CDR3s were moderately but significantly shorter in Type 1 diabetes patients in all four CD4+ subsets. Relative to healthy donors, patients appeared to have naive, central memory and Treg TCRB repertoires that were more similar. Lower insertion and higher deletion counts appeared at VDJ junctions in type 1 diabetes patients.

V lost 7 bases and J 8 bases, leaving 20 bases between the germline ends. Germline lookup yields CDR1 MNHNS and CDR2 SASEGT. This CDR3 comprises 14 residues. On this clone itself: Antigen: not known.

The isolated RNA, all of it, was reverse transcribed, so expressed TCRB transcripts were what got sequenced. Profiled with immunoSEQ multiplex PCR; TCRdb holds only in-frame clones, not every one. The table lists around 160,000 clones, around 9.7% of them singletons. V is TRBV6-1 and J is TRBJ1-1; D perhaps matches TRBD1 (5 bases). This TCR came from a woman younger than 45 with type 1 diabetes. Sequencing was performed on central memory CD4+ T cells from blood. The CDR3 DNA is TGTGCCAGCAATCGTAGGGACTCCGGAGGAGAAGCTTTCTTT. It is translated as CASNRRDSGGEAFF.